This T cell receptor (beta chain) was identified during a study of cytomegalovirus exposure and HLA in healthy donors. General observations from the study: TCR beta V segments were, for the most part, productive about 87% or about 30% of the time in an earlier analysis. In a later analysis, a genetic analysis reported fewer productive-TCR N-insertions in an Asian-associated ancestry cluster than the cohort average.

The PCR ran on 60 Vbeta and 13 Jbeta primers. Some clones are missing from TCRdb's copy, which holds only in-frame ones; the method was immunoSEQ multiplex PCR. The sample has 180,000 or so clones, around 75% seen once. The V gene's germline CDR1 is MGHDK and CDR2 SYGVNS. This CDR3 contains 14 residues. V lost 4 bases to trimming and J lost 7 bases, with 14 bases between them. Of note for this clone: Its antigen is undetermined.

The clonotype was recovered from a female donor in good health and CMV-seronegative. The V call is TRBV25-1, the J call TRBJ2-1; D ambiguous. The sequenced sample consisted of PBMCs. Here the CDR3 reads CASSGAATWNEQFF. DNA of the CDR3: TGTGCCAGCAGTGGAGCTGCAACGTGGAATGAGCAGTTCTTC.